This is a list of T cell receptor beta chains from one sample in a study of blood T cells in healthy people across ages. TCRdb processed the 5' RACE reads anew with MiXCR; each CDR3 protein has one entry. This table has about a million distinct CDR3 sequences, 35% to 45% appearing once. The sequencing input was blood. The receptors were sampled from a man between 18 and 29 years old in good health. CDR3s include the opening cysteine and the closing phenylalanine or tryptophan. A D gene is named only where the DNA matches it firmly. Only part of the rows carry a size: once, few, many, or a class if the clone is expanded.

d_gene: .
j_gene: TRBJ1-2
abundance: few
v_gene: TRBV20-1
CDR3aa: CSARDGGKDGYTF
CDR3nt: TGCAGTGCTAGAGATGGGGGTAAAGATGGCTACACCTTC

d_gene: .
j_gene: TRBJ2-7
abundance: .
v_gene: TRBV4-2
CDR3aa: CASSQERRDYEQYF
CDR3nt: TGTGCCAGCAGCCAAGAACGCAGGGATTACGAGCAGTACTTC

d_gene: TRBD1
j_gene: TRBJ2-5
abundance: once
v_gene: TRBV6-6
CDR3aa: CASRRDSYNEQYF
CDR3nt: TGTGCCAGCAGGAGGGACAGCTACAATGAGCAGTACTTC

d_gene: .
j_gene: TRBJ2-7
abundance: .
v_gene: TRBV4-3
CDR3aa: CASSQGARGRMTYEQYF
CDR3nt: TGCGCCAGCAGCCAAGGTGCCAGGGGAAGAATGACCTACGAGCAGTACTTC

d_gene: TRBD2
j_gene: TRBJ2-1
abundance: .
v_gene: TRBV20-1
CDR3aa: CSAPLTSGAPNEQFF
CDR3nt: TGCAGTGCCCCACTCACTAGCGGGGCCCCCAATGAGCAGTTCTTC

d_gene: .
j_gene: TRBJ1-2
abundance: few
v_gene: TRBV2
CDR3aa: CASAVDNSYGYTF
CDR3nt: TGTGCCAGCGCAGTAGACAACTCCTATGGCTACACCTTC

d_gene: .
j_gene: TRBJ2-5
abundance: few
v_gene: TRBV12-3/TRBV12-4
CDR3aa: CASAGGIQETQYF
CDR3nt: TGTGCCAGCGCTGGAGGGATTCAAGAGACCCAGTACTTC

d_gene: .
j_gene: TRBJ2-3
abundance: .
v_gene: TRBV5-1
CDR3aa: CAGSYSGDTQYF
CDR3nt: TGCGCCGGCAGCTACTCGGGGGATACGCAGTATTTT

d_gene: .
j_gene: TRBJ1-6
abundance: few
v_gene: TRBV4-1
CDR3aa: CASSLSRGNGDNSPLHF
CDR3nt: TGCGCCAGCAGCCTTAGCAGAGGCAATGGGGATAATTCACCCCTCCACTTT

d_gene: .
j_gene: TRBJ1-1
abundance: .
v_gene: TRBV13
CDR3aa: CASSRPTSPAFF
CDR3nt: TGTGCCAGCAGCCGCCCCACCAGTCCAGCTTTCTTT

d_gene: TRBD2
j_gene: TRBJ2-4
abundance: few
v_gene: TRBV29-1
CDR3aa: CSVEDHPSGGANIQYF
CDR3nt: TGCAGCGTTGAAGATCACCCTAGCGGGGGGGCAAACATTCAGTACTTC

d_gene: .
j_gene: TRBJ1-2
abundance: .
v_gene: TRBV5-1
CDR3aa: CASSPGHNGYTF
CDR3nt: TGCGCCAGCAGCCCCGGACATAATGGCTACACCTTC

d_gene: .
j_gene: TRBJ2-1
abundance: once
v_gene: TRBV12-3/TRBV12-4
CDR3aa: CASSTGPGGHNGQFF
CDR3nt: TGTGCCAGCAGTACCGGGCCCGGAGGTCACAATGGGCAGTTCTTC

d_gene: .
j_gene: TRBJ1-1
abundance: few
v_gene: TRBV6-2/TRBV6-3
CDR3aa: CASRRQWSNTEAFF
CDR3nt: TGTGCCAGCAGACGACAGTGGTCGAACACTGAAGCTTTCTTT

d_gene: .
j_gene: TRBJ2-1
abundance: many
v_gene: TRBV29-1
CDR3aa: CSVDRGVGSEQFF
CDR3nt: TGCAGCGTTGATAGGGGAGTCGGTTCTGAGCAGTTCTTC

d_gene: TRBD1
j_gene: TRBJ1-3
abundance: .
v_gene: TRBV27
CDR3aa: CASSPLVATGGSSGNTIYF
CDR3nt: TGTGCCAGCAGTCCCCTTGTAGCGACAGGGGGCAGCTCTGGAAACACCATATATTTT

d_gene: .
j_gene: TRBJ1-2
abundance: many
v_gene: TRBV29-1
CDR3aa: CSVAASAYGYTF
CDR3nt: TGCAGCGTGGCTGCCTCTGCCTATGGCTACACCTTC

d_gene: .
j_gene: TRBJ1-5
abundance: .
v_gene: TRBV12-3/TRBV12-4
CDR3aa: CASSREGSNQPQHF
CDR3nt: TGTGCCAGCAGCCGAGAAGGTAGCAATCAGCCCCAGCATTTT

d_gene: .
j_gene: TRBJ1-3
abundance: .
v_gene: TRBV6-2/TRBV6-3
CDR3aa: CASLRQSSGNTIYF
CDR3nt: TGTGCCAGCCTACGACAGAGCTCTGGAAACACCATATATTTT

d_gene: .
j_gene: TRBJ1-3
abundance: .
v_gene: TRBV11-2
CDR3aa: CASSATYSSGNTIYF
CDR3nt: TGTGCCAGCAGCGCAACCTATAGCTCTGGAAACACCATATATTTT

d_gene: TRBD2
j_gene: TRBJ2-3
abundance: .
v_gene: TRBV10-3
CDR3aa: CAITSGYTDTQYF
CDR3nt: TGTGCCATCACTAGCGGATACACAGATACGCAGTATTTT

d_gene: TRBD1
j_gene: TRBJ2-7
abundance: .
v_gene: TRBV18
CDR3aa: CASSRKGQGVYEQYF
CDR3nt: TGTGCCAGCTCACGTAAGGGACAGGGAGTATACGAGCAGTACTTC

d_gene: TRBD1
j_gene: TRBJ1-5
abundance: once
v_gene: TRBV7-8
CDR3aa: CASSLKGQGSGNQPQHF
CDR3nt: TGTGCCAGCAGCTTAAAAGGACAGGGGAGCGGCAATCAGCCCCAGCATTTT

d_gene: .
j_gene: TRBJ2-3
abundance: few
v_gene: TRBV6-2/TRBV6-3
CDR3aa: CASSYAAGETDTQYF
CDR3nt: TGTGCCAGCAGTTATGCGGCAGGGGAGACAGATACGCAGTATTTT

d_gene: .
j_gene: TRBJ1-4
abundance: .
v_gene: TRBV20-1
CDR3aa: CSVSDTNEKLFF
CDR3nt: TGCAGTGTTTCGGACACTAATGAAAAACTGTTTTTT

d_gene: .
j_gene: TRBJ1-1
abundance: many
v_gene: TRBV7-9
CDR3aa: CASSYTGRNTEAFF
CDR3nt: TGTGCCAGCAGCTACACCGGGCGGAACACTGAAGCTTTCTTT

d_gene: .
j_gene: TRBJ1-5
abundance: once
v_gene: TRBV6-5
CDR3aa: CASSYSPLSVGNQPQHF
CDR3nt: TGTGCCAGCAGTTACTCGCCCCTGTCGGTGGGCAATCAGCCCCAGCATTTT

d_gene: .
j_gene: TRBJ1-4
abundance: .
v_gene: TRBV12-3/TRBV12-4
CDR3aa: CASSLGHAEKLFF
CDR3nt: TGTGCCAGCAGCCTAGGGCATGCCGAAAAACTGTTTTTT

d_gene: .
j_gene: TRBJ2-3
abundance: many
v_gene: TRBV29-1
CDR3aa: CSVERTTDTQYF
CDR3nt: TGCAGCGTTGAAAGGACCACAGATACGCAGTATTTT

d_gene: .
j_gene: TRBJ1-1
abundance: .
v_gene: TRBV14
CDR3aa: CASSQPGVWTEAFF
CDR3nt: TGTGCCAGCAGCCAACCGGGGGTTTGGACTGAAGCTTTCTTT

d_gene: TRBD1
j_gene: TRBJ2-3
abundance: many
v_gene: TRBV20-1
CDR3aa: CSARFGRGNTDTQYF
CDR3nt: TGCAGTGCTAGATTTGGCAGGGGGAACACAGATACGCAGTATTTT